This paragraph reports one TCR beta chain. This receptor's antigen is unknown. Base quality data are lacking; no much larger clone is found one base away. This sample was taken from a study of cytomegalovirus exposure and HLA in healthy donors (dated by TCRdb to about 2017). Study-level background: An earlier analysis of several hundred of the donors reported more than 250 Gb of sequence data and more than 90 million unique TCR beta sequences from some 180 million T cells. Roughly 300 gigabases of sequencing data and roughly 81 million unique TCR sequences made up an early release that covered about 640 HLA-typed donors. Of the 300 to 450 genotyped donors, less than 90% were placed in the genetic ancestry cluster associated with self-reported Caucasian donors. The study was designed to test whether signatures of past pathogen exposure could be identified by cataloging public T cell receptors. Using immunosequencing, the study profiled T cell repertoires from 500 to 800 subjects and related those repertoires to cytomegalovirus serostatus. In addition to the first cohort of approximately 670 subjects, a separate validation cohort of 130 or so different subjects was used. To predict cytomegalovirus infection status, the study brought together high-throughput TCR immunosequencing, statistical association of individual TCRs with disease status, and machine learning. A later analysis re-analyzed previously published TCR beta repertoires from about 600 donors and added high-resolution HLA genotyping to study TCR occurrence patterns. Rather than drawing on any new phenotypic data, the later analysis identified candidate immune exposures from TCR beta sequences and the way those sequences occurred across donors. In an earlier analysis of about 590 of the donors, high-throughput TCR beta sequencing was used to judge whether each TCR beta V gene segment behaved as functional or pseudogenic. Donor age, sex, ethnicity and CMV serostatus were collected together with the repertoire data. In a later genetic analysis, genome-wide SNP genotypes for about three fifths of the 666 donors were used, and that subset was treated as a discovery cohort. Every repertoire in the discovery cohort had been generated on one and the same sequencing platform. HLA typing included class I and class II loci at four-digit resolution. Typing coverage differed by locus: A, B, C, DRB1 and DQB1 were typed in roughly 629-640 donors, DQA1 in roughly 510, DPA1 in 600 to 610, and DPB1 in just under 480. A handful of DR-DQ haplotypes were treated as single units for association and clustering because of strong linkage in the cohort. On average, roughly 240,000 unique TCR beta nucleotide sequences were sequenced per donor among fewer than 500 genotyped donors of the cohort, with 15% to 20% of those sequences being non-productive. Broad study findings and their caveats: For the cohort, immune exposure information was limited to CMV serostatus. A later genetic analysis reported fewer N-insertions in productive TCRs among donors in an Asian-associated ancestry cluster than the roughly 700-donor mean. An earlier analysis of approximately 570 of the donors showed that most TCR beta V segments appeared in productive rearrangements either about 90% or about 30% of the time, which broadly matched IMGT annotations. Because some donors lacked HLA typing at each locus, the association tests relied only on the typed subset. Linkage disequilibrium might explain the correlated functional status among segregating V segments, but an unknown experimental factor could not be ruled out. At a false discovery rate of 0.05, a later analysis linked 15,000 to 20,000 TCR beta sequences to specific HLA alleles. The classifier was reported to diagnose cytomegalovirus status with high specificity and sensitivity in both the original and validation cohorts. V-gene and J-gene trimming of TCR beta chains was associated with a missense DCLRE1C variant in a later genetic analysis, and the association was replicated in an independent cohort. According to a later analysis, TCR association rates differed among HLA loci, with DRB1 alleles showing the most associated TCRs and HLA-C alleles showing the fewest. In a later analysis, most CMV-associated TCR beta chains were found to appear HLA-restricted, with HLA associations seemingly driven largely by CMV exposure. The authors suggested that the approach could potentially be generalized to other disease states and immunological phenotypes. In a later analysis, HLA-associated TCR beta chains showed more clonal expansion and lower generation probabilities than non-associated chains that were equally common. A few of the identified cytomegalovirus-associated TCR beta chains were confirmed in vitro to be specific for cytomegalovirus antigens. Roughly uniform sequencing depth across donors was assumed in presence/absence analyses, although this assumption may not hold. Over 15 rarely observed V segments, including chromosome 9 orphons, were excluded from the earlier analysis of about 610 of the donors because counts were too low. Across donors, most TCR sequences were observed very rarely, whereas some public TCRs were present in many individuals. A cluster of highly shared sequence variants was judged likely to be a technical artifact of the sequencing pipeline. According to a later analysis, parvovirus B19, influenza, CMV and Epstein-Barr virus appeared linked to several top co-occurrence clusters. A further reported finding was that TCR beta sequences accurately predicted the HLA-A and HLA-B alleles for most subjects in the first cohort. Some IMGT-functional V segments, including TRBV6-2 and TRBV6-3, could not be distinguished by the 87-base-pair reads and were therefore excluded. When HLA alleles, especially DR and DQ, strongly co-occurred, attributing TCR associations to individual alleles was difficult. The study listed 164 TCR beta chains as associated with cytomegalovirus. This cohort had only TCR beta chains sequenced, and the lack of alpha or paired-chain data limited which features could be detected.

The cohort consisted of 650 to 700 healthy bone marrow donors. Cohort members were all nominally healthy when sampled, although unrecorded immune exposures were likely present. The donor tested CMV seropositive and was one of the 289 seropositive cohort members. Every donor gave a peripheral blood sample, and the peripheral blood mononuclear cells from that sample were used for TCR beta sequencing. The Qiagen DNeasy Blood Extraction Kit was used to extract genomic DNA from the blood cell samples. The V end gives up 3 bases and the J end 4 bases, leaving 3 bases in the junction not matched to a gene. The CDR3 measures 13 amino acids from cysteine to phenylalanine. Of the read, only the CDR3 DNA is kept; its 39 bases are in frame from base 1. Per the germline V gene (reference sequence), GTSNPN is the CDR1 and SVGIG is the CDR2. Library prep was done by the immunoSEQ multiplex PCR assay. For the multiplex PCR, a mixture combining 60 forward primers for TCR Vbeta segments and 13 reverse primers for TCR Jbeta segments was used. Amplification of the CDR3 region of rearranged TCR beta genes was performed with a multiplex PCR assay on genomic DNA. The amplified TCR beta libraries were sequenced on the Illumina HiSeq System as 87-base-pair reads. Processing in the source paper ran as follows. A later analysis counted around 72 million unique TCR beta chains across the 650 to 700 repertoires, and around 9.9 million of these chains were shared by at least two donors. Raw reads were error-corrected and collapsed into unique sequences with a nearest-neighbor algorithm that merged closely related sequences to remove PCR and sequencing errors. Alignment of CDR3 sequences to IMGT reference sequences was used to assign V, D and J gene segments. For a sequence to be retained, a match of at least six nucleotides was required to both a V gene segment and a J gene segment. A rearrangement was called productive if the CDR3 had no stop codons and remained in frame with V and J, and every other rearrangement was called non-productive. CDR3 was defined by IMGT convention, running from the second conserved V-encoded cysteine to the conserved J-encoded phenylalanine. In an earlier analysis of more than 550 of the donors, sequences lacking an unambiguous match to a single V gene segment were excluded. An earlier analysis of 500 to 700 of the donors classified V segments as functional when productive rearrangements were above 56.7% and as segregating when the standard deviation between donors was above 5%. To diagnose cytomegalovirus status from the catalog of TCR beta chain sequences, a statistical classification framework was built. In a later analysis, TCR nucleotide sequences were compared against IMGT/GENE-DB human TR gene sequences so that V and J genes could be assigned. A later analysis assigned CDR3 sequences and most-parsimonious VDJ recombination scenarios with the TCRdist pipeline. In a later analysis, each TCR beta chain was defined by its CDR3 amino acid sequence together with its V-gene family, and reads lacking a unique V-gene family were excluded. A later analysis removed nearly 600 highly shared, low-generation-probability nucleotide sequences to deal with suspected cross-contamination and a sequencing artifact. A later analysis calculated a clonal expansion index for each public chain from normalized within-repertoire ranks of inferred template counts. Generation probabilities in a later analysis came from a VDJ recombination model fitted to out-of-frame rearrangements, and those results were checked against IGoR. A later analysis scored TCR-TCR, TCR-HLA and TCR-CMV co-occurrence with hypergeometric tests, applying a repertoire-size bias correction to TCR pairs. To estimate false discovery rates, a later analysis permuted the HLA or CMV assignments 20 times. In a later analysis, co-occurring TCRs were grouped with DBSCAN, and TCRdist sequence similarity was added when clustering was performed within HLA-allele-positive subsets. Repertoires with fewer than 30,000 or more than 120,000 public chains were left out of co-occurrence clustering, as were five repertoires with anomalous nucleotide sharing. Sourced from immuneACCESS, this table was stored by TCRdb with only in-frame sequences that have V and J called. A share of the clones is absent; for the studies checked, an unresolved V gene accounts for under half, and the remainder has no known explanation. The V and J calls and clone size are taken from that table; D and trimming were inferred from the DNA. This sample holds approximately 200,000 clones; approximately 79% were observed only once. 1.5% of the sample comes from the top ten.

Material: PBMCs. This receptor was taken from a girl aged 10-17 years in good health and CMV-seropositive. This chain is built from TRBV30 and TRBJ1-2; 9 bases in the middle match TRBD1. The base sequence is TGTGCCTGGAGAGACAGGGGGATCTATGGCTACACCTTC. Its protein is CAWRDRGIYGYTF. With all but the CDR3 taken from the reference TRBV30 and TRBJ1-2 genes, the full variable domain is: SQTIHQWPATLVQPVGSPLSLECTVEGTSNPNLYWYRQAAGRGLQLLFYSVGIGQISSEVPQNLSASRPQDRQFILSSKKLLLSDSGFYLCAWRDRGIYGYTFGSGTRLTVV.